Listed below are T cell receptor beta chains from one sample, sequenced in a study of chemoradiotherapy in HPV16-positive cancers. Using immunoSEQ multiplex PCR, the repertoire was profiled, and TCRdb retains in-frame clones only, with some absent. The data hold approximately 15,000 clones, with roughly 74% observed a single time. This sample was obtained from a patient who underwent chemoradiotherapy. These receptors came from a human donor with HPV-associated anogenital cancer. The CDR3 runs from the conserved cysteine through the conserved F or W. The order of the fields is J gene, V gene, CDR3 protein.

>TRBJ2-5|TRBV11-2
CASSPLLDGVGTQYF
>TRBJ1-2|TRBV5-6
CASSLSWQGSGYTF
>TRBJ2-5|TRBV7-8
CASSFGPQETQYF
>TRBJ1-1|TRBV27
CASSLLVNTEAFF
>TRBJ2-7|TRBV27
CASSFTSGWLYEQYF
>TRBJ1-2|TRBV6-5
CASSYGLRGYTF
>TRBJ2-3|TRBV6-5
CASSYPGRTDTQYF
>TRBJ2-1|TRBV5-1
CASSNGAGLAVTSSYNEQFF
>TRBJ1-3|TRBV11-2
CASSLGGAPGNTIYF
>TRBJ1-2|TRBV7-9
CASSSGHSNYGYTF
>TRBJ2-3|TRBV7-3
CASSLGPPTDTQYF
>TRBJ1-5|TRBV19
CASNIDKPEEDQPQHF
>TRBJ2-7|TRBV12-5
CASGTDRSYEQYF
>TRBJ1-2|TRBV5-4
CASSLVGTNYGYTF
>TRBJ2-1|TRBV7-3
CASSLGLAVNEQFF
>TRBJ2-1|TRBV5-4
CASSSGTSGRAGFF
>TRBJ2-2|TRBV9
CASREAAVTGELFF
>TRBJ2-1|TRBV19
CASSIKMNPRVEQFF
>TRBJ2-7|TRBV6-6
CASNLPGREQYF
>TRBJ2-1|TRBV2
CASSWTGTYNEQFF
>TRBJ2-7|TRBV10-1
CASSEIWDGEQYF
>TRBJ2-1|TRBV11-2
CASSFGANEQFF
>TRBJ2-1|TRBV6-5
CASSYSLAGHNEQFF
>TRBJ2-7|TRBV6-5
CASSYSGTSSSEQYF
>TRBJ1-1|TRBV30
CAWSVAPGVNTEAFF
>TRBJ2-1|TRBV7-2
CASSSPRGGRASHNEQFF
>TRBJ1-2|TRBV6-1
CASKRQDRDYGYTF
>TRBJ1-1|TRBV18
CASSPGWDTEAFF
>TRBJ1-6|TRBV4-2
CASSQETSGGYNSPLHF
>TRBJ1-1|TRBV6-6
CALRGDTEAFF
>TRBJ2-4|TRBV5-1
CASSLLQDGKNIQYF
>TRBJ2-5|TRBV15
CATSSLFGTGQETQYF
>TRBJ2-1|TRBV5-1
CASRVGQMTGAYNEQFF
>TRBJ2-1|TRBV29-1
CSVEARPTRMREGPFTYNEQFF
>TRBJ1-5|TRBV5-6
CASSLGDRFNQPQHF
>TRBJ2-2|TRBV5-1
CASSLATGQRGRTGELFF
>TRBJ1-2|TRBV30
CAWSAQTGNNYGYTF
>TRBJ2-1|TRBV6-5
CASSPGGRTREQFF
>TRBJ1-2|TRBV10-2
CASSEPQVDYTF
>TRBJ1-1|TRBV30
CAWSKLGPPDTEAFF
>TRBJ1-2|TRBV5-1
CASSPGVVTASGYTF
>TRBJ2-1|TRBV6-5
CASSYYPGGRDEQFF
>TRBJ2-6|TRBV7-9
CASSLHSSGTNVLTF
>TRBJ2-7|TRBV5-4
CASSMASGIELSYEQYF
>TRBJ1-1|TRBV9
CASSVGGEDTEAFF
>TRBJ2-2|TRBV5-1
CASSLSSPKINTGELFF
>TRBJ2-5|TRBV5-1
CASSQLGQGVGETQYF
>TRBJ1-5|TRBV19
CASSIAYSNQPQHF
>TRBJ2-2|TRBV5-1
CASSLGTSGILSTGELFF
>TRBJ1-2|TRBV7-9
CASSTLTGGSGYTF
>TRBJ1-4|TRBV30
CAWSYGGYNEKLFF
>.|TRBV19
CASSIRGTAYEQYF
>TRBJ1-1|TRBV27
CASMSLLTATNTEAFF
>TRBJ2-3|TRBV14
CASSRDNTRDTQYF
>TRBJ2-5|TRBV7-8
CASSSWEVAGGLETQYF
>TRBJ2-6|TRBV16
CASSHWSNIRGFGANVLTF
>TRBJ2-3|TRBV9
CASSVEGRSPDTQYF
>TRBJ2-7|TRBV18
CASSPRGSGSSYEQYF
>TRBJ2-7|TRBV6-5
CASSYSKGGGIREQNF
>TRBJ2-4|TRBV11-2
CASSLDRDPGDIQYF